This T cell receptor beta chain originates from a study of T cells in Graves' hyperthyroidism and ophthalmopathy. RNA transcripts served as the template for amplifying TCR beta CDR3 regions. The HTBI primer set was used in a first-round RT-PCR of the TCR CDR3. TCRdb independently ran MiXCR on the multiplex PCR reads; one entry per CDR3 protein. This repertoire shows 250,000 to 300,000 distinct CDR3 sequences, approximately 13% found once; its top ten account for roughly 7.9%. V lost 5 bases and J 6 bases, leaving 11 bases between the germline ends. CDR1 is LNHDA and CDR2 is SQIVND in the germline V gene (reference sequence). The CDR3 covers 13 residues.

The rearrangement links TRBV19 to TRBJ2-1; no clear D. The sequenced material came from blood. The source of this sequence is a woman aged 35 to 49 with Graves' hyperthyroidism. CDR3 sequence: CASSFDRANEQFF. CDR3 bases: TGTGCCAGTAGTTTTGACCGGGCCAATGAGCAGTTCTTC.